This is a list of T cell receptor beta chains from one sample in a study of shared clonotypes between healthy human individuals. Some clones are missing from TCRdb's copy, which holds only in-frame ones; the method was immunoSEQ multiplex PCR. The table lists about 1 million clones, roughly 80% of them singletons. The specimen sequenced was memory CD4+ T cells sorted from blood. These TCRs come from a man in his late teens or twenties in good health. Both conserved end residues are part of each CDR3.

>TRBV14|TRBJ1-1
CASSPPWGRSNTEAFF
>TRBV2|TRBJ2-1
CASSEIRPGDYNEQFF
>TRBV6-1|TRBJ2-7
CASSRGASTYEQYF
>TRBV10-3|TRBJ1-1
CAISRVGGQDTEAFF
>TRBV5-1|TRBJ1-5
CASSLSGAGQPQHF
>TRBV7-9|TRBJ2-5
CASSRDREVQYF
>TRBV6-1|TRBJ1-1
CASSLVRLTEAFF
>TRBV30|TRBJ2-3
CAWSVLFSGRATDTQYF
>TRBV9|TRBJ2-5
CASSVAREGRRETQYF
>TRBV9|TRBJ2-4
CASSVDSRMENIQYF
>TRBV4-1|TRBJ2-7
CASSQGGLAGVFEQYF
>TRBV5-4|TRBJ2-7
CASSFGQGGRAVGEQYF
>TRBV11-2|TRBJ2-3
CASSPYAASGRSADTQYF
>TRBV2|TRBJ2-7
CASRQRYEQYF
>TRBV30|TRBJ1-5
CAWEGAGNQPQHF
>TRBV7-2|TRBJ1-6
CASSTTWYNSPLHF
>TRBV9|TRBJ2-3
CASSVDWSGRGTDTQYF
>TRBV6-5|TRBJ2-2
CASSYSAGLGTGELFF
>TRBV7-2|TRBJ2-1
CASSFGQGAGNEQFF
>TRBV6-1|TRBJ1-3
CASSDAQLSGNTIYF
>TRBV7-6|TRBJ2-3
CASSLGPGRRTDTQYF
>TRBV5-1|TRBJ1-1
CASGSGGTAGTEAFF
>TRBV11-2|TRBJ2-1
CASSSSGTDTYNEQFF
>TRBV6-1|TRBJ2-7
CASNLSYEQYF
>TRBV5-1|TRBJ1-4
CASSSRGGDEEKLFF
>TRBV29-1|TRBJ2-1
CSVDRGDNEQFF
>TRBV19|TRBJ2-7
CASSPAAGGSYEQYF
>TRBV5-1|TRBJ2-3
CASREGASSTDTQYF
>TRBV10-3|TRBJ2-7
CAISESVYEQYF
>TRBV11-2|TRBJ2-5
CASSFGGLQETQYF
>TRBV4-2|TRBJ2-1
CASSLVGQRSYNEQFF
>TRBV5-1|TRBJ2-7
CASSLAPSYEQYF
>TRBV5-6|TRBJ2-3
CASTIPAGTQYF
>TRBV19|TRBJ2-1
CASTHYGNEQFF
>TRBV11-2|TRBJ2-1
CASSSRDYLYNEQFF
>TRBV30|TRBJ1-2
CAWDRDRVGSYTF
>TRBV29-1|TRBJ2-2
CSAGQGTNTGELFF
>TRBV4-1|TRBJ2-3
CASSLQRRGSTDTQYF
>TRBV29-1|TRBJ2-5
CSVEAGLAGKTQYF
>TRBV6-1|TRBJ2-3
CASSVFRTDTQYF
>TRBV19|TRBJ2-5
CASSIGHLETQYF
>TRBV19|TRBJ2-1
CASKVGGSSYNEQFF